The source of this TCR beta chain is a study of blood T cell repertoires in COVID-19. As originally analysed: Amplifying reference gene primers gave estimates of nucleated cell counts. The table came from immunoSEQ multiplex PCR; TCRdb's copy has only in-frame clones and leaves some out. The V and J calls and clone size come from that table; D and trimming were worked out from the DNA. The sample records around 97,000 clones, around 89% being singletons. This CDR3 is built from 12 residues. Germline V gives CDR1 SQVTM, CDR2 ANQGSEA. With V trimmed by 2 bases and J by 15 bases, 6 bases remained unmatched. This clone appeared once.

The sequencing input was peripheral blood. The gene calls are TRBV29-1 and TRBJ2-1; TRBD2 agrees at 11 bases. This sequence originates from a woman aged 60-70 years with acute or convalescent COVID-19. CDR3 protein: CSVESGLAGGFF. The CDR3 DNA reads TGCAGCGTTGAATCCGGACTAGCGGGCGGGTTCTTC.